The 32 T cell receptor beta chains given below trace back to one sample, sequenced in a study of Ad26.COV2.S vaccination and SARS-CoV-2 variants. Stated treatment: around 19 received Ad26.COV2.S at low or high dose, single or two shots; several received placebo; per-sample allocation not given. Samples were taken on day 63 after the first vaccine or placebo injection. This table comes from immunoSEQ multiplex PCR, and its TCRdb copy is limited to in-frame clones, with some not included. The sample records some 420,000 clones, around nine tenths being singletons. The specimen comprised peripheral blood, sampled in a trial of Ad26.COV2.S vaccine versus placebo. These receptors were taken from a person aged 18 to 59 who received the Ad26.COV2.S COVID-19 vaccine or a placebo.

V and J are TRBV18 and TRBJ2-7; D is perhaps TRBD2 (5 bases). CDR1 is KGHSH and CDR2 is LQKENI in the germline V gene. The V gene lost 3 bases and the J gene lost 3 bases, with 21 bases spanning the gap. CDR3 size: 17 residues. The CDR3 DNA follows: TGTGCCAGCTCACCGGTCGATGGTACGGGGTTCCTCTACGAGCAGTACTTC. Translating gives CASSPVDGTGFLYEQYF.

The chain combines TRBV3-1 (or the pseudogene TRBV3-2) with TRBJ2-4; 9 nucleotides match TRBD1. This CDR3 contains 19 residues. The ends lost 1 base at V and 0 bases at J; junction bases unmatched: 10. Germline V gene data show CDR1 as LGHDT and CDR2 as YNNKEL (reference sequence). CDR3 DNA sequence: TGTGCCAGCAGCCAAGGACAGGGGGAGATCGATTTAGCCAAAAACATTCAGTACTTC. It encodes CASSQGQGEIDLAKNIQYF.

The chain couples TRBV19 to TRBJ2-2; D perhaps matches TRBD2 (6 bases). Germline V gene sequence: CDR1 LNHDA, CDR2 SQIVND (reference sequence). This CDR3 comprises 13 residues. Between the trimmed V and J ends, which lost 5 bases and 6 bases, there was a span of 10 bases. Here the CDR3 reads CASSVRESGELFF. The DNA for the CDR3 is TGTGCCAGTAGTGTCCGGGAGTCCGGGGAGCTGTTTTTT.

The table lists this clone with a few counts. The J gene is TRBJ2-5, the V gene TRBV6-6; D unresolved. CDR3 length: 11 residues. V lost 7 bases and J 3 bases, leaving 6 bases between the germline ends. Looked up from germline, CDR1 is MNHNY and CDR2 is SVGAGI (reference sequence). CDR3 bases: TGTGCCAGCAAATACGAAGAGACCCAGTACTTC. It specifies CASKYEETQYF.

This chain joins TRBV19 and TRBJ2-7, with TRBD1 as a possible D gene (5 bases). Germline V CDR1 and CDR2: LNHDA, SQIVND (reference sequence). Trimming pared 3 bases from V and 2 bases from J, leaving 14 bases between. The CDR3 covers 15 residues. The CDR3 spells CASSIRQGSTYEQYF. In DNA form, the CDR3 reads TGTGCCAGTAGTATCCGGCAGGGAAGTACCTACGAGCAGTACTTC.

The rearrangement joins TRBV6-1 to TRBJ2-1; 8 positions agree with TRBD2. Germline loops: CDR1 MNHNS, CDR2 SASEGT. V shed 2 bases and J 4 bases; nucleotides not matched to a gene: 10. CDR3 length equals 17 residues. The CDR3 sequence is CASSEKRVGLVYNEQFF. In DNA form, the CDR3 reads TGTGCCAGCAGTGAAAAAAGGGTGGGACTAGTATACAATGAGCAGTTCTTC.

The chain has TRBV7-8 and TRBJ2-7; D possibly uses TRBD1 or TRBD2 (6 bases each). With 5 bases removed from V and 1 base from J, the gap between germline ends came to 15 bases. Germline values: CDR1 SGHVS, CDR2 FQNEAQ. The CDR3 runs 15 residues. This CDR3 reads CASSQWGAGSYEQYF. In DNA form, the CDR3 reads TGTGCCAGCAGCCAGTGGGGGGCTGGGTCCTACGAGCAGTACTTC.

This rearrangement joins TRBV15 to TRBJ1-2; D is ambiguous. This CDR3 spans 16 amino acids. Germline V gene data show CDR1 as LNHNV and CDR2 as YYDKDF (reference sequence). Trimming pared 0 bases from V and 2 bases from J, leaving 13 bases between. CDR3 DNA: TGTGCCACCAGCAGAGAAGGAGTAGTCAGGAACTATGGCTACACCTTC. Its protein is CATSREGVVRNYGYTF. Full variable domain (missing parts from reference TRBV15 and TRBJ1-2): DAMVIQNPRYQVTQFGKPVTLSCSQTLNHNVMYWYQQKSSQAPKLLFHYYDKDFNNEADTPDNFQSRRPNTSFCFLDIRSPGLGDTAMYLCATSREGVVRNYGYTFGSGTRLTVV.

The chain carries TRBV9 and TRBJ2-2; the D call may be TRBD1 or TRBD2 (5 bases each). The CDR3 is 19 amino acids. V was clipped by 4 bases and J by 3 bases, with 25 bases between them. Germline V lookup: CDR1 SGDLS, CDR2 YYNGEE. The DNA of the CDR3 is TGTGCCAGCAGCCTCGGTTTGGGGGTTTTCTCCCCTTACACCGGGGAGCTGTTTTTT. The encoded protein is CASSLGLGVFSPYTGELFF.

This chain connects TRBV6-9 to TRBJ1-1; TRBD1 agrees at 8 bases. The V gene end was trimmed by 4 bases and the J gene end by 0 bases; junction bases not matched to a gene: 7. The CDR3 spans 16 residues. Germline V gives CDR1 MNHGY, CDR2 SVAAGI. The CDR3 loop reads CASSFRGRGMNTEAFF. CDR3 sequence (DNA): TGTGCCAGCAGTTTCAGGGGGCGAGGAATGAACACTGAAGCTTTCTTT.

J is TRBJ2-7 and V is TRBV6-5; 8 bases match TRBD1. The germline V gene encodes CDR1 MNHEY and CDR2 SVGAGI. The CDR3 spans 14 residues. The V and J ends lost 7 bases and 3 bases, in that order; junction bases with no gene match: 8. CDR3 nucleotide sequence: TGTGCCAGCAAAATAGGGACAGGCCACTACGAGCAGTACTTC. It is translated as CASKIGTGHYEQYF.

Only one count was recorded for this clone. The chain has TRBV5-4 and TRBJ2-7; tentative D call: TRBD1 (5 bases). The CDR3 loop spans 13 amino acids. Germline values: CDR1 SGHNT, CDR2 YYREEE (reference sequence). Trimming stripped 4 bases from V and 1 base from J, with 9 bases between. For the CDR3, the DNA is TGTGCCAGCAGCGCAACAGGTTCCTACGAGCAGTACTTC. Its translation is CASSATGSYEQYF.

CDR3 region: CASSGSLPVGVKNIQYF. The CDR3 coding sequence is TGCGCCAGCAGTGGGTCTCTTCCCGTCGGAGTCAAAAACATTCAGTACTTC. The J gene is TRBJ2-4, the V gene TRBV10-1; no reliable D call. Trimming took off 4 bases at V and 3 bases at J, with 19 bases between the two ends. Per germline, CDR1 WNHNN and CDR2 SYGVQD (reference sequence). This CDR3 has 17 amino acids.

The gene calls are TRBV29-1 and TRBJ2-1; D possibly corresponds to TRBD1 (6 bases). V was clipped by 7 bases and J by 1 base, with 11 bases between them. The germline V gene encodes CDR1 SQVTM and CDR2 ANQGSEA. The CDR3 consists of 13 residues. The CDR3 nucleotides read TGCAGCGGCGGACAGCAGTCCTACAATGAGCAGTTCTTC. Protein product: CSGGQQSYNEQFF.

This clone occurred many times. J is TRBJ1-2 and V is TRBV27; TRBD1 matches at 9 bases. The CDR3 spans 14 residues. Germline loops: CDR1 MNHEY, CDR2 SMNVEV (reference sequence). V gave up 5 bases and J gave up 8 bases; unmatched junction bases: 9. The CDR3 region has the DNA TGTGCCAGCAGTCTTTCCGGGACAGGGTTAGGCTACACCTTC. Its translation is CASSLSGTGLGYTF.

This chain joins TRBV15 and TRBJ1-6; D is perhaps TRBD1 (6 bases). CDR3 length: 15 amino acids. Germline CDR1 and CDR2: LNHNV and YYDKDF (reference sequence). Between the trimmed V and J ends, which lost 0 bases and 7 bases, there was a span of 10 bases. CDR3 loop: CATSRDLQGNSPLHF. Written as DNA, the CDR3 is TGTGCCACCAGCAGAGATCTACAGGGCAATTCACCCCTCCACTTT.

The CDR3 loop reads CASSRTTGQNHGYTF. CDR3 bases: TGCGCCAGCAGCCGGACCACCGGACAGAATCATGGCTACACCTTC. The chain has TRBV4-1 and TRBJ1-2; possible D gene TRBD1, 6 bases. The germline V gene has CDR1 MGHRA and CDR2 YSYEKL. The CDR3 is 15 amino acids. Trimming removed 4 bases from V and 6 bases from J, with 18 bases in between.

The chain carries TRBV12-3 or TRBV12-4 and TRBJ1-1; D is possibly TRBD1 (5 bases). Trimming took 5 bases from V and 5 from J, leaving 9 bases between them. This CDR3 is 12 amino acids long. Here the CDR3 DNA reads TGTGCCAGCAGTCCGGGGCGTACTGAAGCTTTCTTT. Residues: CASSPGRTEAFF.

The chain carries TRBV30 and TRBJ1-2, with 10 bases identical to TRBD1. The CDR3 is 14 residues long. V lost 4 bases to trimming and J lost 6 bases; unmatched junction nucleotides: 8. Germline V gene lookup returns CDR1 GTSNPN and CDR2 SVGIG (reference sequence). The chain's CDR3 is CAWTRDRGRNGYTF. CDR3 bases: TGTGCCTGGACCCGGGACAGGGGAAGGAATGGCTACACCTTC.

The gene calls are TRBV6-1 and TRBJ2-7; D gene ambiguous. Trimming took 2 bases from V and 7 from J, leaving 6 bases between them. The length of the CDR3 is 11 residues. The germline V gene encodes CDR1 MNHNS and CDR2 SASEGT. CDR3: CASSEFGEQYF. Here the CDR3 DNA reads TGTGCCAGCAGTGAATTTGGGGAGCAGTACTTC.

This chain joins TRBV27 and TRBJ2-7; D not resolved. From germline, CDR1 is MNHEY and CDR2 SMNVEV (reference sequence). V was shortened by 0 bases and J by 4 bases, with 16 bases between the two germline ends. The CDR3 totals 16 residues. CDR3 loop: CASSLSLYSRNYEQYF. Here the CDR3 DNA reads TGTGCCAGCAGTTTATCGCTGTATAGTCGAAATTACGAGCAGTACTTC.

This rearrangement joins TRBV27 to TRBJ2-7; 8 positions match TRBD1. Germline V lookup: CDR1 MNHEY, CDR2 SMNVEV (reference sequence). The CDR3 has 15 amino acids. The V gene end was trimmed by 5 bases and the J gene end by 4 bases; junction bases not matched to a gene: 10. CDR3 nucleotides: TGTGCCAGCAGTCCAACATGGGACAGGAGTTACGAGCAGTACTTC. Translation: CASSPTWDRSYEQYF.

The chain recombines TRBV2 with TRBJ2-3; D might be TRBD1 or TRBD2, each matching 6 bases. Trimming cost V 8 bases and J 4 bases, with 22 bases left between them. CDR1 is SNHLY, CDR2 FYNNEI, per germline. The CDR3 runs 16 residues. The CDR3 DNA is TGTGCCAGCGCCCGTGGTGGGGGCGGGGAGGCAGATACGCAGTATTTT. Translating gives CASARGGGGEADTQYF.

CDR3 loop: CASSESGRLRYTEAFF. CDR3 in DNA: TGCGCCAGCAGTGAATCAGGACGTTTAAGATACACTGAAGCTTTCTTT. The chain links TRBV10-1 to TRBJ1-1; D is unclear. Per the germline V gene, CDR1 is WNHNN and CDR2 is SYGVQD (reference sequence). The CDR3 extends over 16 amino acids. V was shortened by 3 bases and J by 3 bases, with 17 bases between the two germline ends.

V gene TRBV24-1 combines with J gene TRBJ2-5, with 7 bases fitting TRBD2. The CDR3 runs 15 residues. Germline V CDR1 and CDR2: KGHDR, SFDVKD. V shed 4 bases, J shed 4 bases, and the junction held 8 bases outside the gene matches. CDR3 protein: CATSDQTGGGETQYF. In DNA form, the CDR3 reads TGTGCCACCAGTGACCAAACGGGGGGAGGAGAGACCCAGTACTTC.

The chain links TRBV7-2 to TRBJ1-4; 10 bases fit TRBD1. The CDR3 totals 15 residues. Germline assignment: CDR1 SGHTA and CDR2 FQGNSA. Unmatched junction bases numbered 8, after V lost 5 bases and J lost 8 bases. CDR3 protein: CASSHRGQGNEKLFF. In DNA, the CDR3 is TGTGCCAGCAGCCACCGGGGACAGGGGAACGAAAAACTGTTTTTT.

The chain combines TRBV30 with TRBJ1-1, with D uncertain. Per germline, CDR1 GTSNPN and CDR2 SVGIG (reference sequence). The CDR3 contains 14 residues. The V end lost 1 base, the J end lost 1 base, and 10 bases lay between the germline ends. CDR3 amino acids: CAWSGGIANTEAFF. The CDR3 bases are TGTGCCTGGAGTGGAGGGATAGCGAACACTGAAGCTTTCTTT.

The chain is built from TRBV11-2 and TRBJ1-3; D is ambiguous. CDR1 is SGHAT and CDR2 is FQNNGV in the germline V gene. The CDR3 length is 11 residues. The V end lost 3 bases, the J end lost 4 bases, and 1 base lay between the germline ends. CDR3 residues: CASSFGNTIYF. Here the CDR3 DNA reads TGTGCCAGCAGCTTCGGAAACACCATATATTTT.

V is TRBV7-3 and J is TRBJ2-2; a possible D gene is TRBD2 (6 bases). The CDR3 is 14 residues long. Germline assignment: CDR1 SGHTA and CDR2 FQGTGA. V was cut by 7 bases and J by 1 base, with 10 bases left in between. In DNA, the CDR3 is TGTGCCAGCAAGGAGGGGCTGAACACCGGGGAGCTGTTTTTT. It yields the protein CASKEGLNTGELFF.

J is TRBJ2-7 and V is TRBV3-1 (or the pseudogene TRBV3-2), with 7 nucleotides matching TRBD1. Trimming at V came to 3 bases and at J to 4 bases, leaving 0 bases not matched to a gene. The CDR3 spans 12 residues. CDR1 and CDR2 from the germline V gene are LGHDT and YNNKEL (reference sequence). The chain's CDR3 is CASSQTGYEQYF. The CDR3 nucleotides are TGTGCCAGCAGCCAGACAGGGTACGAGCAGTACTTC.

This chain uses TRBV3-1 (or the pseudogene TRBV3-2) with TRBJ1-6; 10 bases are shared with TRBD1. V lost 4 bases to trimming and J lost 7 bases; unmatched junction nucleotides: 4. The CDR3 has 15 amino acids. In germline, CDR1 is LGHDT, CDR2 YNNKEL (reference sequence). This CDR3 is CASSPAGQGNSPLHF. CDR3 sequence (DNA): TGTGCCAGCAGCCCCGCGGGACAGGGGAATTCACCCCTCCACTTT.

This sequence joins TRBV6-1 and TRBJ2-5; 8 positions match TRBD2. V trimming: 2 bases; J trimming: 4 bases; junction bases outside the gene matches: 6. This CDR3 comprises 15 residues. The germline V gene encodes CDR1 MNHNS and CDR2 SASEGT. CDR3 amino acids: CASSENVGGAETQYF. DNA for the CDR3: TGTGCCAGCAGTGAAAATGTCGGGGGGGCAGAGACCCAGTACTTC.